Each of the 11 T cell receptor beta chains below was sequenced from the same sample in a study of blood T cell repertoires in COVID-19. Assay used: immunoSEQ multiplex PCR; TCRdb lists only in-frame clones, some missing. The sample includes approximately 180,000 clones, roughly 87% of them seen just once. Sequencing was performed on peripheral blood. The receptors derive from a man aged 60 to 75 with active or convalescent COVID-19.

The chain couples TRBV6-1 to TRBJ1-5, with 9 bases that match TRBD1. The CDR3 loop spans 15 amino acids. Germline values: CDR1 MNHNS, CDR2 SASEGT. The V segment lost 2 bases and the J segment 6 bases; nucleotides outside the gene matches: 5. In DNA form, the CDR3 reads TGTGCCAGCAGTGAACTGACAGGGGGAAGTCAGCCCCAGCATTTT. This codes for CASSELTGGSQPQHF.

Details on this clone: A read error may produce the germline difference seen at one junction end. This rearrangement joins TRBV18 to TRBJ2-7, with TRBD1 matching over 7 bases. Germline V gene lookup returns CDR1 KGHSH and CDR2 LQKENI. This CDR3 has 13 amino acids. This CDR3 reads CASPPGQIYEQYF. The CDR3 coding sequence is TGTGCCAGCCCACCGGGACAGATCTACGAGCAGTACTTC.

The sample holds a few counts of this clone. The chain carries TRBV5-4 and TRBJ1-3; possibly TRBD1 for D (5 bases). The V gene lost 4 bases and the J gene lost 2 bases, with 10 bases spanning the gap. The CDR3 is made up of 14 amino acids. Germline CDR1 SGHNT, CDR2 YYREEE (reference sequence). In nucleotides, the CDR3 is TGTGCCAGCAGCCTGGGGGGGGCTGGAAACACCATATATTTT. Its protein product is CASSLGGAGNTIYF.

V is TRBV6-5 and J is TRBJ2-3, with 7 positions matching TRBD2. The CDR3 loop spans 15 amino acids. V shed 4 bases and J 6 bases; nucleotides not matched to a gene: 10. CDR1 and CDR2 (germline): MNHEY, SVGAGI. Here the CDR3 DNA reads TGTGCCAGCAGTTCTTTCGGGGGGTCCCAGGATACGCAGTATTTT. Protein sequence: CASSSFGGSQDTQYF.

V is TRBV10-3 and J is TRBJ2-5; 8 bases map to TRBD1. Per the germline V gene, CDR1 is ENHRY and CDR2 is SYGVKD. Germline trimming cut 6 bases from V and 3 bases from J; bases unmatched to any gene: 9. The CDR3 length is 15 residues. The CDR3 protein is CAISDTGTGEETQYF. The CDR3 DNA reads as TGTGCCATCAGCGATACCGGGACAGGCGAAGAGACCCAGTACTTC.

CDR3 coding DNA: TGTGCCAGCAGCTTGGTAGGGGGCGGTGAGACCCAGTACTTC. This encodes CASSLVGGGETQYF. The chain is built from TRBV5-4 and TRBJ2-5; 7 bases line up with TRBD1. Per germline, CDR1 SGHNT and CDR2 YYREEE (reference sequence). Unmatched junction bases numbered 4, after V lost 0 bases and J lost 5 bases. The CDR3 sequence is 14 residues long.

This chain joins TRBV5-1 and TRBJ2-1; D ambiguous. This CDR3 comprises 14 residues. V gave up 0 bases and J gave up 6 bases, with 10 bases separating them. Germline CDR1 SGHRS, CDR2 YFSETQ. In DNA, the CDR3 is TGCGCCAGCAGCTTGGGTCAGCGTACCAATGAGCAGTTCTTC. It encodes CASSLGQRTNEQFF.

V is TRBV30 and J is TRBJ1-2; TRBD1 aligns across 9 bases. J lost 6 bases, V lost 3 bases, and 2 bases had no gene match. Germline CDR1 is GTSNPN and CDR2 is SVGIG (reference sequence). The CDR3 has 12 amino acids. CDR3 nucleotide sequence: TGTGCCTGGAGACAGGGGGCCCATGGCTACACCTTC. Residues: CAWRQGAHGYTF. Full variable domain (rest looked up from reference TRBV30 and TRBJ1-2): SQTIHQWPATLVQPVGSPLSLECTVEGTSNPNLYWYRQAAGRGLQLLFYSVGIGQISSEVPQNLSASRPQDRQFILSSKKLLLSDSGFYLCAWRQGAHGYTFGSGTRLTVV.

This clone showed up just once. V usage is TRBV19 and J usage is TRBJ1-2; D call uncertain. This CDR3 contains 13 residues. Germline CDR1 is LNHDA and CDR2 is SQIVND (reference sequence). Trimming cost V 4 bases and J 8 bases, with 14 bases left between them. CDR3 sequence (DNA): TGTGCCAGTAGTAAAGTGGACTCGGAAGGCTACACCTTC. Protein: CASSKVDSEGYTF.

The gene calls are TRBV9 and TRBJ1-5; D is uncertain. The germline CDR1 and CDR2 sequences are SGDLS and YYNGEE. This CDR3 contains 14 residues. Trimming took off 0 bases at V and 9 bases at J, with 13 bases between the two ends. CDR3 bases: TGTGCCAGCAGCGTAGGAGACATTAACGGGCCCCAGCATTTT. It yields the protein CASSVGDINGPQHF.

The chain has TRBV5-1 and TRBJ1-6; possibly TRBD1 for D (5 bases). The CDR3 totals 15 residues. Looked up from germline, CDR1 is SGHRS and CDR2 is YFSETQ. Trimming removed 0 bases from V and 5 bases from J, with 9 bases in between. CDR3 protein: CASSLGDSNNSPLHF. In DNA form, the CDR3 reads TGCGCCAGCAGCTTGGGAGACAGCAATAATTCACCCCTCCACTTT. Based on the CDR3 plus reference TRBV5-1 and TRBJ1-6, the full variable domain is KAGVTQTPRYLIKTRGQQVTLSCSPISGHRSVSWYQQTPGQGLQFLFEYFSETQRNKGNFPGRFSGRQFSNSRSEMNVSTLELGDSALYLCASSLGDSNNSPLHFGNGTRLTVT.